These 17 T cell receptor beta chains were all obtained from the same sample, sequenced in a study of PD-L1 blockade in urothelial cancer. Noted time point: peripheral blood 6 weeks after treatment start. Clones were read by immunoSEQ multiplex PCR, and TCRdb kept only the in-frame ones, dropping some. The table lists 83,000 or so clones, around 78% of them singletons. Sequences were derived from PBMCs, sampled around atezolizumab (anti-PD-L1) treatment. The origin of the receptors is a man aged 70 or older with urothelial cancer.

The chain joins TRBV6-1 to TRBJ2-2, with 13 bases identical to TRBD2. CDR3 size: 16 residues. The V gene's germline CDR1 is MNHNS and CDR2 SASEGT. J gave up 5 bases and V 4 bases, and 4 bases lay outside the gene matches. The CDR3 nucleotides read TGTGCCAGCAGTGCCCAACTAGCGGGGGGGACCGGGGAGCTGTTTTTT. This encodes CASSAQLAGGTGELFF.

This rearrangement joins TRBV9 to TRBJ1-2, with 9 bases fitting TRBD1. Trimming removed 4 bases from V and 3 bases from J; junction bases left unmatched: 7. The CDR3 sequence is 15 residues long. The germline V gene has CDR1 SGDLS and CDR2 YYNGEE. The CDR3 DNA reads as TGTGCCAGCAGCCCTACGGGACAGGGATACTATGGCTACACCTTC. It specifies CASSPTGQGYYGYTF.

Turning to this clone: An end of the junction differs from the germline gene, which may be a read error. This rearrangement joins TRBV15 to TRBJ2-7, with D uncertain. The CDR3 has 14 residues. CDR1 LNHNV and CDR2 YYDKDF come from the germline V gene (reference sequence). The chain's CDR3 is CATSRDGLSHEQYF. CDR3 coding DNA: TGTGCCACCAGCAGAGATGGGCTCTCCCACGAGCAGTACTTC.

The rearrangement joins TRBV5-4 to TRBJ2-1; maybe TRBD2 (6 bases). The CDR3 is made up of 16 amino acids. Trimming pared 3 bases from V and 3 bases from J, leaving 16 bases between. The germline V gene encodes CDR1 SGHNT and CDR2 YYREEE (reference sequence). The CDR3 loop is CASSSLGGANYNEQFF. CDR3 nucleotide sequence: TGTGCCAGCAGCTCTCTCGGAGGGGCTAACTACAATGAGCAGTTCTTC.

The chain uses TRBV7-8 and TRBJ2-1; TRBD2 is a possible D gene (5 bases). This CDR3 is 14 amino acids long. Germline CDR1 reads SGHVS; CDR2 reads FQNEAQ. V shed 1 base and J shed 8 bases, with 12 bases lying between them. CDR3 residues: CASSLGSGRDEQFF. Here the CDR3 DNA reads TGTGCCAGCAGCTTAGGGTCCGGGCGGGATGAGCAGTTCTTC.

In its sample, this clone was seen a few times. The rearrangement uses TRBV18 and TRBJ2-2; D possibly corresponds to TRBD2 (6 bases). The V end was cut by 5 bases, the J end by 4 bases, with 8 bases between. Looked up from germline, CDR1 is KGHSH and CDR2 is LQKENI. The CDR3 extends over 13 amino acids. CDR3 protein: CASSSGGTGELFF. The CDR3 nucleotides read TGTGCCAGCTCATCCGGGGGCACCGGGGAGCTGTTTTTT.

The rearrangement uses TRBV7-8 and TRBJ2-7; 12 bases are shared with TRBD2. The CDR3 runs 16 residues. Germline trimming cut 1 base from V and 6 bases from J; bases unmatched to any gene: 7. CDR1 is SGHVS, CDR2 FQNEAQ, per germline. CDR3 residues: CASSLVGLAGSTEQYF. As DNA, the CDR3 is TGTGCCAGCAGCTTAGTCGGACTAGCGGGATCTACCGAGCAGTACTTC.

V gene TRBV5-4 combines with J gene TRBJ2-3, with 11 bases matching TRBD2. V shed 0 bases and J 0 bases; nucleotides not matched to a gene: 3. The CDR3 loop spans 17 amino acids. CDR1 and CDR2 (germline): SGHNT, YYREEE (reference sequence). CDR3 in DNA: TGTGCCAGCAGCTTGGGAACTAGCGGGGGAAGCACAGATACGCAGTATTTT. This encodes CASSLGTSGGSTDTQYF.

V usage is TRBV7-8 and J usage is TRBJ1-1, with 9 bases matching TRBD1. V dropped 4 bases and J dropped 4; count of bases not matched to a gene: 4. Per the germline V gene, CDR1 is SGHVS and CDR2 is FQNEAQ. CDR3 length equals 14 residues. CDR3 DNA: TGTGCCAGCAGCTCCTGGACAGGGGTCACTGAAGCTTTCTTT. Residues: CASSSWTGVTEAFF.

J is TRBJ2-3 and V is TRBV9; TRBD2 matches at 10 bases. The V gene end was trimmed by 0 bases and the J gene end by 3 bases; junction bases not matched to a gene: 7. Germline V gene data show CDR1 as SGDLS and CDR2 as YYNGEE. The CDR3 consists of 17 residues. The DNA for the CDR3 is TGTGCCAGCAGCGTAGTTGATAGCGGGGGGAATACAGATACGCAGTATTTT. Translation: CASSVVDSGGNTDTQYF. The full variable domain, in which reference TRBV9 and TRBJ2-3 provide the parts outside the CDR3, is DSGVTQTPKHLITATGQRVTLRCSPRSGDLSVYWYQQSLDQGLQFLIQYYNGEERAKGNILERFSAQQFPDLHSELNLSSLELGDSALYFCASSVVDSGGNTDTQYFGPGTRLTVL.

The V call is TRBV7-9, the J call TRBJ2-6; 7 bases map to TRBD2. Germline V lookup: CDR1 SEHNR, CDR2 FQNEAQ (reference sequence). V shed 7 bases and J 3 bases; nucleotides not matched to a gene: 6. The CDR3 has 15 amino acids. The CDR3 DNA reads TGTGCCAGCACCCGGGGGGAAAGTGGGGCCAACGTCCTGACTTTC. Its translation: CASTRGESGANVLTF.

The J gene is TRBJ2-3, the V gene TRBV11-2, with 7 positions matching TRBD2. Trimming removed 3 bases from V and 4 bases from J; junction bases left unmatched: 10. This CDR3 is 16 amino acids long. Germline assignment: CDR1 SGHAT and CDR2 FQNNGV. For the CDR3, the DNA is TGTGCCAGCAGCTTCGCGGGAGCCAGAGGGGCAGATACGCAGTATTTT. It translates to CASSFAGARGADTQYF.

The rearrangement links TRBV27 to TRBJ1-1; D is possibly TRBD1 (6 bases). From germline, CDR1 is MNHEY and CDR2 SMNVEV (reference sequence). Trimming left V 0 bases short and J 5 bases short, with 13 bases between. The CDR3 is 15 amino acids. Written as DNA, the CDR3 is TGTGCCAGCAGTTTATCACGGGGGGCTGGAACTGAAGCTTTCTTT. Protein sequence: CASSLSRGAGTEAFF.

About this clone: The same CDR3 is also encoded by other DNA sequences in this sample. This sequence joins TRBV5-6 and TRBJ1-2; the D is unclear. Germline values: CDR1 SGHDT, CDR2 YYEEEE. Trimming left V 4 bases short and J 3 bases short, with 10 bases between. The CDR3 is made up of 13 amino acids. The CDR3 spells CASSPDIYYGYTF. The CDR3 nucleotides read TGTGCCAGCAGCCCCGACATTTACTATGGCTACACCTTC.

This clone was found once. This rearrangement joins TRBV9 to TRBJ2-1, with 11 bases aligning to TRBD2. Germline loops: CDR1 SGDLS, CDR2 YYNGEE. The CDR3 extends over 18 amino acids. V lost 0 bases to trimming and J lost 1 base; unmatched junction nucleotides: 6. CDR3 region: CASSVVSGRAGSYNEQFF. CDR3 in DNA: TGTGCCAGCAGCGTAGTTAGCGGGAGGGCGGGATCCTACAATGAGCAGTTCTTC.

CDR3 sequence: CATGREGANEQFF. The CDR3 region has the DNA TGTGCAACCGGGCGGGAGGGAGCCAATGAGCAGTTCTTC. This rearrangement joins TRBV10-3 to TRBJ2-1, with 9 bases lining up with TRBD2. The CDR3 length is 13 residues. Germline V gene sequence: CDR1 ENHRY, CDR2 SYGVKD.

The rearrangement joins TRBV6-6 to TRBJ2-2, with 8 bases identical to TRBD1. V shed 3 bases and J 2 bases; nucleotides not matched to a gene: 2. The CDR3 extends over 15 amino acids. Germline V gene sequence: CDR1 MNHNY, CDR2 SVGAGI (reference sequence). For the CDR3, the DNA is TGTGCCAGCAGTTATTCAGGGGGCAACACCGGGGAGCTGTTTTTT. Translated: CASSYSGGNTGELFF.